A selection of T cell receptor beta chains follows, all from one sample in a study of cytomegalovirus exposure and HLA in healthy donors. TCRdb keeps only in-frame clones here, not all; method: immunoSEQ multiplex PCR. The sample holds 200,000 or so clones, around 80% seen once. The sample comprised PBMCs. The receptors come from a woman younger than 30 in good health and CMV-seropositive. Both conserved end residues are part of each CDR3. D genes are given only for firm matches. Where a row states a size, it is once, few, many or the class of an expanded clone; other rows omit it.

TRBV7-2	18	TRBD2	.	TRBJ2-3	CASSLAGTSGWRTDTQYF	TGTGCCAGCAGCTTAGCTGGGACTAGCGGGTGGCGCACAGATACGCAGTATTTT
TRBV6-1	15	.	.	TRBJ1-2	CASSDRYSSNYGYTF	TGTGCCAGCAGTGATAGATACTCATCTAACTATGGCTACACCTTC
TRBV5-1	15	.	.	TRBJ2-4	CASSLGDAGVVIQYF	TGCGCCAGCAGCTTGGGAGATGCAGGGGTCGTCATTCAGTACTTC
TRBV6-1	14	TRBD1	.	TRBJ1-2	CASSAGQGLYGYTF	TGTGCCAGCAGTGCCGGACAGGGCCTCTATGGCTACACCTTC
TRBV18	12	.	.	TRBJ1-5	CASSGGDQPQHF	TGTGCCAGCTCGGGCGGGGATCAGCCCCAGCATTTT
TRBV28	11	.	.	TRBJ2-1	CASRIRDEQFF	TGTGCCAGCAGGATTCGCGATGAGCAGTTCTTC
TRBV14	18	TRBD1	.	TRBJ1-2	CASSQKRGTGETGRGYTF	TGTGCCAGCAGCCAAAAAAGAGGAACCGGGGAGACAGGGCGAGGCTACACCTTC
TRBV7-2	14	.	.	TRBJ1-1	CASRSGTLNTEAFF	TGTGCCAGCAGGTCCGGGACATTAAACACTGAAGCTTTCTTT
TRBV5-6	14	.	.	TRBJ2-7	CASSLTPTGYEQYF	TGTGCCAGCAGCTTGACGCCCACAGGGTACGAGCAGTACTTC
TRBV14	15	.	.	TRBJ2-6	CASSHPFSGANGLTF	TGTGCCAGCAGCCATCCCTTCTCTGGGGCCAACGGCCTGACTTTC
TRBV28	15	TRBD2	.	TRBJ2-3	CASRAPAGGRDTQYF	TGTGCCAGCAGGGCCCCTGCGGGGGGGCGGGATACGCAGTATTTT
TRBV13	16	.	.	TRBJ1-6	CASSLYGTQPGAPLHF	TGTGCCAGCAGCTTATATGGGACTCAACCCGGAGCACCCCTCCACTTT
TRBV19	11	TRBD1	once	TRBJ2-7	CASRQGSKQYF	TGTGCCAGTAGACAGGGGTCGAAGCAGTACTTC
TRBV18	16	TRBD1	.	TRBJ2-5	CASSPPGTGGPETQYF	TGTGCCAGCTCACCACCCGGGACAGGGGGCCCAGAGACCCAGTACTTC
TRBV7-6	15	TRBD1	.	TRBJ2-3	CASSTQGATGNTQYF	TGTGCCAGCAGCACTCAGGGGGCGACGGGGAATACGCAGTATTTT
TRBV2	16	.	.	TRBJ2-7	CASSEALYGGADEQYF	TGTGCCAGCAGTGAAGCGCTTTATGGGGGGGCCGACGAGCAGTACTTC
TRBV6-5	12	.	.	TRBJ1-2	CASSAGGYGYTF	TGTGCCAGCAGTGCCGGTGGCTATGGCTACACCTTC
TRBV5-1	14	.	.	TRBJ2-7	CASSSWTASYEQYF	TGCGCCAGCAGCTCCTGGACAGCCTCCTACGAGCAGTACTTC
TRBV5-8	16	.	.	TRBJ2-2	CASSLVTSLVAGELFF	TGTGCCAGCAGCTTAGTGACATCACTTGTAGCCGGGGAGCTGTTTTTT
TRBV6-5	13	TRBD2	.	TRBJ2-1	CASSYSDSGVQFF	TGTGCCAGCAGTTACTCCGATAGCGGGGTCCAGTTCTTC
TRBV6-1	15	TRBD2	few	TRBJ2-1	CASSLSGGSYNEQFF	TGTGCCAGCAGTCTTAGCGGGGGGTCCTACAATGAGCAGTTCTTC
TRBV18	16	.	.	TRBJ1-4	CASSPAGGRVYEKLFF	TGTGCCAGCTCACCGGCGGGGGGGCGAGTTTATGAAAAACTGTTTTTT
TRBV7-3	15	TRBD1	.	TRBJ1-2	CASSLGTGWPYGYTF	TGTGCCAGCAGCTTGGGGACAGGGTGGCCCTATGGCTACACCTTC
TRBV18	15	TRBD1	.	TRBJ2-2	CASSLRDRPNGELFF	TGTGCCAGCTCACTTAGGGACAGACCAAACGGGGAGCTGTTTTTT
TRBV5-1	15	TRBD1	.	TRBJ1-2	CASSQQGAPQDGYTF	TGCGCCAGCAGCCAGCAGGGGGCTCCTCAGGATGGCTACACCTTC
TRBV15	15	.	once	TRBJ2-3	CATSRDRRVTDTQYF	TGTGCCACCAGCAGAGATCGGCGGGTCACAGATACGCAGTATTTT
TRBV4-2	16	.	.	TRBJ2-3	CASSQELGVGTDTQYF	TGTGCCAGCAGCCAAGAATTAGGGGTGGGCACAGATACGCAGTATTTT
TRBV5-8	15	TRBD1	.	TRBJ2-3	CASSKGTGFSDTQYF	TGTGCCAGCAGCAAGGGGACAGGGTTCTCAGATACGCAGTATTTT
TRBV9	14	TRBD2	.	TRBJ2-5	CASSDTSGQETQYF	TGTGCCAGCAGCGACACTAGCGGTCAAGAGACCCAGTACTTC
TRBV7-2	15	.	.	TRBJ1-1	CASSLVVSGNTEAFF	TGTGCCAGCAGCTTAGTAGTGTCAGGGAACACTGAAGCTTTCTTT
TRBV18	16	TRBD1	.	TRBJ1-5	CASSPSGTGANQPQHF	TGTGCCAGCTCACCAAGTGGAACAGGGGCCAATCAGCCCCAGCATTTT
TRBV6-5	12	.	.	TRBJ1-2	CASHTQNYGYTF	TGTGCCAGCCACACACAAAACTATGGCTACACCTTC
TRBV6-1	14	TRBD1	.	TRBJ1-5	CASSRDRAPQPQHF	TGTGCCAGCTCCCGGGACAGGGCACCTCAGCCCCAGCATTTT
TRBV4-1	15	.	.	TRBJ1-6	CASSQEAGQNSPLHF	TGCGCCAGCAGCCAAGAGGCGGGCCAAAATTCACCCCTCCACTTT
TRBV28	14	.	.	TRBJ1-2	CASSLGHPLYGYTF	TGTGCCAGCAGTTTAGGACACCCCCTATATGGCTACACCTTC
TRBV11-2	13	.	.	TRBJ2-3	CASSSYSTDTQYF	TGTGCCAGCAGCTCCTATAGCACAGATACGCAGTATTTT
TRBV2	14	TRBD2	once	TRBJ2-2	CASRIAGGTGELFF	TGTGCCAGCAGGATAGCGGGGGGGACCGGGGAGCTGTTTTTT
TRBV9	12	.	.	TRBJ1-1	CASSVGGAEAFF	TGTGCCAGCAGCGTAGGGGGAGCTGAAGCTTTCTTT
TRBV4-3	15	TRBD1	.	TRBJ1-1	CASSPQGAMVAEAFF	TGCGCCAGCAGCCCCCAGGGGGCGATGGTGGCTGAAGCTTTCTTT
TRBV28	16	.	.	TRBJ2-3	CASSTRDTPRFVTQYF	TGTGCCAGCAGTACCCGGGACACCCCTCGGTTTGTTACGCAGTATTTT
TRBV6-5	14	TRBD2	.	TRBJ2-7	CASSLAGETYEQYF	TGTGCCAGCAGCTTAGCGGGGGAGACCTACGAGCAGTACTTC
TRBV7-6	13	.	.	TRBJ2-3	CASSLGGTDTQYF	TGTGCCAGCAGCTTAGGAGGCACAGATACGCAGTATTTT
TRBV6-1	14	TRBD1	.	TRBJ2-7	CASRIGQGAYEQYF	TGTGCCAGCAGGATAGGACAGGGGGCTTACGAGCAGTACTTC
TRBV7-2	14	TRBD1	.	TRBJ1-2	CASSVPPGQGSYTF	TGTGCCAGCAGCGTTCCGCCGGGACAGGGAAGCTACACCTTC
TRBV5-6	14	.	.	TRBJ2-5	CASSWGLTQETQYF	TGTGCCAGCAGCTGGGGACTGACTCAAGAGACCCAGTACTTC
TRBV10-2	14	.	.	TRBJ2-2	CASSESGSTGELFF	TGCGCCAGCAGTGAGTCCGGGAGCACCGGGGAGCTGTTTTTT
TRBV4-1	20	TRBD1	few	TRBJ1-5	CASSPSAVQGAGGSNQPQHF	TGCGCCAGCAGCCCCAGTGCAGTACAGGGGGCAGGTGGTAGCAATCAGCCCCAGCATTTT
TRBV6-6	16	.	once	TRBJ2-1	CASSATRESPHNEQFF	TGTGCCAGCAGTGCTACCCGGGAGAGTCCCCACAATGAGCAGTTCTTC
TRBV2	13	TRBD1	.	TRBJ2-5	CASWGQFLETQYF	TGTGCCAGCTGGGGACAGTTTCTAGAGACCCAGTACTTC
TRBV5-1	16	.	.	TRBJ2-5	CASSLDGDMGTETQYF	TGCGCCAGCAGCTTGGACGGGGACATGGGAACCGAGACCCAGTACTTC
TRBV6-6	14	TRBD2	.	TRBJ2-5	CATTLSGGQETQYF	TGTGCCACCACTCTTAGCGGGGGCCAAGAGACCCAGTACTTC
TRBV4-1	16	.	once	TRBJ1-3	CASSQDARPSGNTIYF	TGCGCCAGCAGCCAAGATGCGCGGCCCTCTGGAAACACCATATATTTT
TRBV27	15	TRBD2	.	TRBJ2-1	CASSFSVGGADEQFF	TGTGCCAGCAGTTTCTCCGTCGGGGGGGCCGATGAGCAGTTCTTC
TRBV29-1	10	.	.	TRBJ1-2	CSVVGDGYTF	TGCAGCGTTGTCGGGGATGGCTACACCTTC
TRBV5-6	16	TRBD1	.	TRBJ1-2	CASSLPPGQSNYGYTF	TGTGCCAGCAGCTTGCCCCCGGGACAGTCTAACTATGGCTACACCTTC
TRBV7-6	15	.	.	TRBJ1-1	CASSPLLQGSTEAFF	TGTGCCAGCAGCCCCCTTCTGCAGGGGTCCACTGAAGCTTTCTTT
TRBV9	15	TRBD1	.	TRBJ2-4	CASSGPGTGLDIQYF	TGTGCCAGCAGCGGCCCCGGGACAGGGCTGGACATTCAGTACTTC
TRBV25-1	15	.	few	TRBJ2-3	CASSEWRGPAGTQYF	TGTGCCAGCAGTGAATGGAGGGGACCGGCAGGTACGCAGTATTTT
TRBV9	15	.	.	TRBJ2-1	CASSVEQGRYNEQFF	TGTGCCAGCAGCGTAGAGCAGGGTCGATACAATGAGCAGTTCTTC
TRBV11-2	15	.	.	TRBJ2-7	CASSQLQGLYYEQYF	TGTGCCAGCAGCCAGCTCCAGGGTCTTTACTACGAGCAGTACTTC